This T cell receptor beta chain was profiled in a study of T cell responses to AZD1222 COVID-19 vaccine. This table comes from immunoSEQ multiplex PCR, and its TCRdb copy is limited to in-frame clones, with some not included. The sample has around 150,000 clones; around four fifths are singletons. Of note for this clone: Its antigen is currently unknown.

Whole-study findings and limits: Targeting of unmutated variant regions was reportedly seen in nearly half of spike-specific TCRs. Donors were mostly white British, more females; clonal diversity possibly underestimated.

The V and J ends lost 5 bases and 8 bases respectively, with 18 bases between them. Germline V CDR1 and CDR2: KGHSH, LQKENI. CDR3 length: 14 amino acids. The input for sequencing was peripheral blood, taken on day 0 of AZD1222 vaccination. The sequence came from an adult in good health. The chain joins TRBV18 to TRBJ1-2, with D perhaps TRBD1 (5 bases). CDR3 bases: TGTGCCAGCTCATCTCGCGAGGGGTCGGAAGGCTACACCTTC. Its protein is CASSSREGSEGYTF.